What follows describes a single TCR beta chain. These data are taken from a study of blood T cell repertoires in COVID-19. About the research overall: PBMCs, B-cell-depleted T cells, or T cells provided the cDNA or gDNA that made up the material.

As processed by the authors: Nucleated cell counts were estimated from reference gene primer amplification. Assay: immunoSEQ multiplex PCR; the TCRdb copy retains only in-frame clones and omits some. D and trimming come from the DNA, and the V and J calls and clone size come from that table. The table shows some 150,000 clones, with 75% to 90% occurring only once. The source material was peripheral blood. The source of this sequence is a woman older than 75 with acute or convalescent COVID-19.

The CDR3 bases are TGTGCCTGGACCAGGGGGCGGAATGGCTACACCTTC. Translated, it gives CAWTRGRNGYTF. The chain combines TRBV30 with TRBJ1-2; 8 bases agree with TRBD1. Germline V CDR1 and CDR2: GTSNPN, SVGIG (reference sequence). The CDR3 length is 12 residues. The trim removed 4 bases at V and 6 bases at J, leaving 4 bases unmatched. Drawing the rest from reference TRBV30 and TRBJ1-2, the complete variable domain is SQTIHQWPATLVQPVGSPLSLECTVEGTSNPNLYWYRQAAGRGLQLLFYSVGIGQISSEVPQNLSASRPQDRQFILSSKKLLLSDSGFYLCAWTRGRNGYTFGSGTRLTVV.